This TCR beta chain comes out of a study of T cells after yellow fever vaccination. Across the study: It was SMART-Seq v4 Ultra Low Input that prepared the fractions with low cell numbers.

This clonotype showed up many times. One entry per CDR3 protein results from TCRdb running MiXCR on the 5' RACE reads. The data hold a few hundred thousand distinct CDR3 sequences, with around 12% observed a single time. CDR3 length equals 12 residues. Looked up from germline, CDR1 is SGHVS and CDR2 is FQNEAQ. V lost 0 bases and J lost 7, with 5 bases in between. The source is a man aged 18 to 35 who received the YFV17D yellow fever vaccine. The sequences come from CD4+ T cells sorted from PBMCs, collected 15 days after the yellow fever booster vaccination. The chain recombines TRBV7-8 with TRBJ2-3; no clear D gene. This CDR3 reads CASSLAPNTQYF. The CDR3 nucleotides are TGTGCCAGCAGCTTAGCGCCTAATACGCAGTATTTT.